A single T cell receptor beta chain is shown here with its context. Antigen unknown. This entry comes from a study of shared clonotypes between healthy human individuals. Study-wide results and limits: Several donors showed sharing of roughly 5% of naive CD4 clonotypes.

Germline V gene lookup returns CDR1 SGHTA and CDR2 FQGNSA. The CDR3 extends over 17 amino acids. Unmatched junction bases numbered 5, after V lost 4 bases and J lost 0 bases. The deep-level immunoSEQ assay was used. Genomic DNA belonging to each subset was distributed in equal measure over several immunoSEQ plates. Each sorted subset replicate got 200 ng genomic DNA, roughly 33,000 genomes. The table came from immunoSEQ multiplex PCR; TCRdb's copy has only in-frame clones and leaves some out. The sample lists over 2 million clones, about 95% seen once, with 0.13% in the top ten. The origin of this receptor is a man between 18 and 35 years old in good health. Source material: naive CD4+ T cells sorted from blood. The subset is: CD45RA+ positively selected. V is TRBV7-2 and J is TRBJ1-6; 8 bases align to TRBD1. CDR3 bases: TGTGCCAGCAGCTCAGGGACAGGCAGCTCCTATAATTCACCCCTCCACTTT. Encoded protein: CASSSGTGSSYNSPLHF.